This T cell receptor (beta chain) was recorded in a study of T cell changes during pregnancy in multiple sclerosis. Germline lookup yields CDR1 MNHEY and CDR2 SMNVEV (reference sequence). V was cut by 3 bases and J by 2 bases, with 11 bases left in between. CDR3 size: 14 residues. Method: immunoSEQ multiplex PCR; TCRdb's copy keeps in-frame clones and lacks some. The sample comprises about 92,000 clones, 90% to 95% of which are singletons, and 2% to 2.5% rests with the top ten. This clonotype originated in a female donor with multiple sclerosis, enrolled in a pregnancy study. The sample in question was peripheral blood, obtained in the third trimester of pregnancy. This rearrangement joins TRBV27 to TRBJ2-7, with D possibly matching TRBD1 (5 bases). The CDR3 DNA reads as TGTGCCAGCAGTTTGGGGCAGGGTACCTACGAGCAGTACTTC. Translating gives CASSLGQGTYEQYF.